This TCR beta chain was profiled in a study of T cells in Graves' hyperthyroidism and ophthalmopathy. Overall study findings and caveats: Most thyroid clonotypes that were expanded above 0.001 also turned up in blood. Ophthalmopathy cases were set apart from stable hyperthyroidism by a 13 V-J model.

Only a few counts were recorded for this clonotype. Its target is not known. Researchers amplified the TCR beta CDR3 regions from RNA transcripts. The HTBI primer set was used in a first-round RT-PCR of the TCR CDR3. One entry per CDR3 protein results from TCRdb running MiXCR on the multiplex PCR reads. The profile shows some 570,000 distinct CDR3 sequences, about a sixth of them singletons. The diagnoses drew upon clinical symptoms, serum thyroxine and TRAb, thyroid ultrasound and orbital computed tomography. Germline CDR1 and CDR2: SGDLS and YYNGEE. The V gene end was trimmed by 0 bases and the J gene end by 7 bases; junction bases not matched to a gene: 7. This CDR3 is built from 16 residues.

The sequence was obtained from a woman aged 18-29 years with Graves' ophthalmopathy. Material for sequencing was blood. The chain is built from TRBV9 and TRBJ1-2, with 12 bases aligning to TRBD1. The CDR3 spells CASSVELGQGAFGYTF. In DNA, the CDR3 is TGTGCCAGCAGCGTAGAGCTGGGACAGGGGGCGTTTGGCTACACCTTC.